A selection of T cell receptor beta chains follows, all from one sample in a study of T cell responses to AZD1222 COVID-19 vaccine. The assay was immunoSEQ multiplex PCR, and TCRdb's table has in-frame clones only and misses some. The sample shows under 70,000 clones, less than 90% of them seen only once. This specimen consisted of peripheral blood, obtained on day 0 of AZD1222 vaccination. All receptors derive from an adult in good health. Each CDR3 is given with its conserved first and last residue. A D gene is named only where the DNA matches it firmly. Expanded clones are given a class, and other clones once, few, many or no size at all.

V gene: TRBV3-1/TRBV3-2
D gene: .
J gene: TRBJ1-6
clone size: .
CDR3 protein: CASSQYLDTRYTLHF
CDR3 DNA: TGTGCCAGCAGCCAATACTTGGACACAAGGTACACCCTCCACTTT

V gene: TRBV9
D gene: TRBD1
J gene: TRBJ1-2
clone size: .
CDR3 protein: CASSPRTGNGYGYTF
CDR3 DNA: TGTGCCAGCAGCCCCCGGACAGGGAATGGATATGGCTACACCTTC

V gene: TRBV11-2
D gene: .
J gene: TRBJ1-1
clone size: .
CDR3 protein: CASSLTRVDTEAFF
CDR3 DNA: TGTGCCAGCAGCCTTACTAGGGTAGACACTGAAGCTTTCTTT

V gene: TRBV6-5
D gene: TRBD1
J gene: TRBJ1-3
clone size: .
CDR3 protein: CASTFDRGAGNTIYF
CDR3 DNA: TGTGCCAGCACCTTTGACAGGGGTGCTGGAAACACCATATATTTT

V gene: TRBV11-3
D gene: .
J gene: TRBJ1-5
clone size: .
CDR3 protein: CASSLVPDLSQHF
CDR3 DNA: TGTGCCAGCAGCTTAGTCCCTGACCTGTCCCAGCATTTT

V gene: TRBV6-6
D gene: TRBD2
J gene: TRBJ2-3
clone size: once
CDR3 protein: CASSPGLAGGLADTQYF
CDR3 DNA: TGTGCCAGCAGTCCCGGACTAGCGGGGGGGCTAGCAGATACGCAGTATTTT

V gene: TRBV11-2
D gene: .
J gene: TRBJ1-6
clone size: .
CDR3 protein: CASSLGAEGSPLHF
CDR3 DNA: TGTGCCAGCAGCTTAGGAGCGGAGGGCTCCCCCCTCCACTTT

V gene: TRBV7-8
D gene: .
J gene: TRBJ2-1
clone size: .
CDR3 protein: CASTQRTIGYYNEQFF
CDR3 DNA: TGTGCCAGCACCCAGCGGACAATAGGATACTACAATGAGCAGTTCTTC

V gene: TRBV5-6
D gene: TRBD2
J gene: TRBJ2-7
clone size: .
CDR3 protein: CASSFGGTSGIF
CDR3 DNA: TGTGCCAGCAGCTTCGGAGGGACTAGCGGGATATTC

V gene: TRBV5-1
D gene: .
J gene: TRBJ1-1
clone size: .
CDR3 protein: CASGGSGTEAFF
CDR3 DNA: TGCGCCAGCGGGGGGTCGGGCACTGAAGCTTTCTTT

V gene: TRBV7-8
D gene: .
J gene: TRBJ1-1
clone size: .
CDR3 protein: CASSSDHSRGVAFF
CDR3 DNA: TGTGCCAGCAGCTCCGATCATAGCAGGGGTGTAGCTTTCTTT

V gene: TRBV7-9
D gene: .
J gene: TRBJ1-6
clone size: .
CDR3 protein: CASSPNLRQHYNSPLHF
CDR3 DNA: TGTGCCAGCAGCCCTAATTTGAGACAGCACTATAATTCACCCCTCCACTTT

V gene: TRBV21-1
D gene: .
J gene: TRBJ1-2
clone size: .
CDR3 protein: CASSCLNGGRIHGYTF
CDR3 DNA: TGTGCCAGCAGCTGCCTTAATGGGGGCAGGATACATGGCTACACCTTC

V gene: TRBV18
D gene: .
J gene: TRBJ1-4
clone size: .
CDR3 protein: CASSSRGELFF
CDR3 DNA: TGTGCCAGCTCATCTCGGGGGGAACTGTTTTTT

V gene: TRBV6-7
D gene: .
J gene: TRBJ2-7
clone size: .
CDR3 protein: CASNWRQWEADEQYF
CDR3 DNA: TGTGCCAGCAACTGGCGTCAATGGGAGGCCGACGAGCAGTACTTC

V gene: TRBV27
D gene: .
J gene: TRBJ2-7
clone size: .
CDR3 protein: CASRPVGIDRRFGGGLYEQYF
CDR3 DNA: TGTGCCAGCAGGCCTGTGGGGATAGACAGGAGGTTTGGGGGGGGGTTGTACGAGCAGTACTTC

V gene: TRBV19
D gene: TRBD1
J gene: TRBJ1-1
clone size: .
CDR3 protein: CASSKGQGNTEAFF
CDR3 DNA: TGTGCCAGTAGTAAGGGACAGGGAAACACTGAAGCTTTCTTT

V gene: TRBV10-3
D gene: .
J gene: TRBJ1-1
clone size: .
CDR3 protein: CAAGAESTEAFF
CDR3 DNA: TGTGCCGCGGGGGCCGAGAGCACTGAAGCTTTCTTT

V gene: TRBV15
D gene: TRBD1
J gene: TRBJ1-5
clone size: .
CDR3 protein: CATSGTTGLGQPQHF
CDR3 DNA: TGTGCCACCAGCGGGACGACAGGGTTGGGTCAGCCCCAGCATTTT

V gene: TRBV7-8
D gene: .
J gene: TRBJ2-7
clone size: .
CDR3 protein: CASSWGASSYEQYF
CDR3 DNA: TGTGCCAGCAGCTGGGGCGCCTCCTCCTACGAGCAGTACTTC

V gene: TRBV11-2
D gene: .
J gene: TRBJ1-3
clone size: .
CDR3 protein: CASSSRPTRDPGNTIYF
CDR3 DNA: TGTGCCAGCAGCTCCCGACCCACTAGGGACCCGGGAAACACCATATATTTT

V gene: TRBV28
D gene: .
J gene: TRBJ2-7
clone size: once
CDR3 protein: CASSLAPEGVWEQYF
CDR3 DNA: TGTGCCAGCAGTTTAGCCCCGGAGGGGGTTTGGGAGCAGTACTTC

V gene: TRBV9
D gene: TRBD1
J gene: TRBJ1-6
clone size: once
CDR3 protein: CASSERGDRGNSPLHF
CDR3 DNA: TGTGCCAGCAGCGAAAGGGGGGACAGGGGTAATTCACCCCTCCACTTT

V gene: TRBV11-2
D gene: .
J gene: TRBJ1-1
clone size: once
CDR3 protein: CASSTRDMMNTEAFF
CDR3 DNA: TGTGCCAGCAGCACCCGGGACATGATGAACACTGAAGCTTTCTTT

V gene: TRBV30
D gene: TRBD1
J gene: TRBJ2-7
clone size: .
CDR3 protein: CAWRSKQGLVYEQYF
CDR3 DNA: TGTGCCTGGAGATCGAAACAGGGGCTGGTCTACGAGCAGTACTTC

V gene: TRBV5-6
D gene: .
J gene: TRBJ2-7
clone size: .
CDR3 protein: CASSLADSIYEQYF
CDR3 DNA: TGTGCCAGCAGCTTGGCCGACAGTATTTACGAGCAGTACTTC

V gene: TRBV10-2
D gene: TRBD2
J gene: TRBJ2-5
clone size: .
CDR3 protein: CASSGVGRERRETQYF
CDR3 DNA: TGCGCCAGCAGTGGCGTCGGGCGGGAGCGCAGAGAGACCCAGTACTTC

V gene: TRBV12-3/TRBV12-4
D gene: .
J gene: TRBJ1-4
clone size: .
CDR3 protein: CASKWGASEKLFF
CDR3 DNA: TGTGCCAGCAAATGGGGGGCATCAGAAAAACTGTTTTTT

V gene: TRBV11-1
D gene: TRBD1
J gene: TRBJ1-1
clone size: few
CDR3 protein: CASSRQGVNTEAFF
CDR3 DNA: TGTGCCAGCAGCCGACAGGGGGTTAACACTGAAGCTTTCTTT

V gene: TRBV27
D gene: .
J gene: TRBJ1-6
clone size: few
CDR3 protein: CASSPSGSVGYGPLHF
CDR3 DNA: TGTGCCAGCAGTCCCTCCGGCTCAGTTGGGTATGGACCCCTCCACTTT

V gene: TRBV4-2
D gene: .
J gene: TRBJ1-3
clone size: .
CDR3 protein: CASSQGGQFSGNTIYF
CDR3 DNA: TGTGCCAGCAGCCAAGGAGGCCAGTTCTCTGGAAACACCATATATTTT

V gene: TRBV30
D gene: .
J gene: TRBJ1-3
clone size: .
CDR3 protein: CAWSLTSGNTIYF
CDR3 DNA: TGTGCCTGGAGTCTAACCTCTGGAAACACCATATATTTT

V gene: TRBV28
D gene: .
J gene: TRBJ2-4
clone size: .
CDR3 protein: CASSFVVAKNIQYF
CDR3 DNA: TGTGCCAGCAGTTTTGTGGTAGCCAAAAACATTCAGTACTTC

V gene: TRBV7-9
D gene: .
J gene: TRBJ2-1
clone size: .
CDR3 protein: CASSPPGGPYNEQFF
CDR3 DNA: TGTGCCAGCAGCCCCCCGGGGGGCCCCTACAATGAGCAGTTCTTC

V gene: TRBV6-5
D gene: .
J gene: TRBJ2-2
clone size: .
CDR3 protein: CASRNTGELFF
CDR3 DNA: TGTGCCAGCAGGAACACCGGGGAGCTGTTTTTT

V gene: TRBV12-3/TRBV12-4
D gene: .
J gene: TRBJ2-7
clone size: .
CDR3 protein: CASSSTVYEQYF
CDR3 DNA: TGTGCCAGCAGTTCGACAGTCTACGAGCAGTACTTC

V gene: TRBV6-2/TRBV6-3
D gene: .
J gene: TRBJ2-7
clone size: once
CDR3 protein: CASSHGWGYEQYF
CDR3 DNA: TGTGCCAGCAGTCACGGATGGGGCTACGAGCAGTACTTC

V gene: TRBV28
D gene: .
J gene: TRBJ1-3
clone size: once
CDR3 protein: CASSLLAPRASGNTIYF
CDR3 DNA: TGTGCCAGCAGTTTATTGGCCCCGAGGGCCTCTGGAAACACCATATATTTT

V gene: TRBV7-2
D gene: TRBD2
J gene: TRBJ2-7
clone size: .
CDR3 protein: CASSPGTGSGGGEQYF
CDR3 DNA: TGTGCCAGCAGCCCAGGGACGGGTAGCGGGGGTGGGGAGCAGTACTTC

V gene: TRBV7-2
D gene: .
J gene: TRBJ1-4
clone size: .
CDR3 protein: CASSFSVFEKLFF
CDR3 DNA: TGTGCCAGCAGCTTTTCGGTTTTTGAAAAACTGTTTTTT

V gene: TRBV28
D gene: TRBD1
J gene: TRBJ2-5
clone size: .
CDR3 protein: CASSSPTGYQETQYF
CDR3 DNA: TGTGCCAGCAGTTCACCGACAGGGTACCAAGAGACCCAGTACTTC

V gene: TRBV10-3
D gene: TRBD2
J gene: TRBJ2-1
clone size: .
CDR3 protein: CAISLKLAGVNNEQFF
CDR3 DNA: TGTGCCATCAGCCTCAAACTAGCGGGAGTTAACAATGAGCAGTTCTTC

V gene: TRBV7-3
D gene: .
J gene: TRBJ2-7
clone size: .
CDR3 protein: CASKRAAVSYEQYF
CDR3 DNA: TGTGCCAGCAAACGGGCAGCCGTATCCTACGAGCAGTACTTC

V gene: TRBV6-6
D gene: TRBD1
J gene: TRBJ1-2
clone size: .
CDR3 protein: CASTAGQEGRSYTF
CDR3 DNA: TGTGCCAGCACCGCAGGACAGGAGGGCCGTAGCTACACCTTC

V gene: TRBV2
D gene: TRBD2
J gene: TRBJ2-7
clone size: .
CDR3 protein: CASRNNTGLGLAGPLTYEQYF
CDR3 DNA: TGTGCCAGCAGAAATAATACGGGGCTGGGACTAGCGGGTCCCCTAACCTACGAGCAGTACTTC

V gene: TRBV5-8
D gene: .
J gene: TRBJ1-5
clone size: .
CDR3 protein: CASSLRNQPQHF
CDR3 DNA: TGTGCCAGCAGCTTGCGCAATCAGCCCCAGCATTTT

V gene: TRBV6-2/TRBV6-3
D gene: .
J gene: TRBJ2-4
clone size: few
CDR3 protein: CASSYMGDGNIQYF
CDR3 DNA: TGTGCCAGCAGTTACATGGGGGACGGAAACATTCAGTACTTC

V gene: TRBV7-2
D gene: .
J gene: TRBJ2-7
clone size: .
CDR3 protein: CASLFVGTPSCSNAYEQYF
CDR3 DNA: TGTGCCAGCCTCTTTGTAGGGACCCCCAGCTGCTCAAATGCATACGAGCAGTACTTC

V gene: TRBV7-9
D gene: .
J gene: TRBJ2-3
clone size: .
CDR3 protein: CASRLGTSTDTQYF
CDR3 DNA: TGTGCCAGCCGCCTCGGTACTAGCACAGATACGCAGTATTTT

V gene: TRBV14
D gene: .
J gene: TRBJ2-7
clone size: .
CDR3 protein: CASSQVGGGDEQYF
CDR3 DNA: TGTGCCAGCAGCCAAGTCGGTGGGGGAGACGAGCAGTACTTC